A selection of T cell receptor beta chains follows, all from one sample in a study of regulatory T cells in long-lasting Graves disease. TCRdb independently ran MiXCR on the multiplex PCR reads; one entry per CDR3 protein. The repertoire holds over 500,000 distinct CDR3 sequences, with more than 15% as singletons. This sample also appeared in a second study, on T cells in Graves' hyperthyroidism and ophthalmopathy.

The sequencing here drew on peripheral blood mononuclear cells (PBMCs), taken at new diagnosis, from a patient treated with antithyroid drugs. The origin of the receptors is a man younger than 30 with Graves disease. CDR3s include the opening cysteine and the closing phenylalanine or tryptophan. Fields, in order: V gene, CDR3 protein.

v_call: TRBV7-3
cdr3_aa: CASSFGKTQAGEGTDTQYF

v_call: TRBV15
cdr3_aa: CATSRVVGDQPQHF

v_call: TRBV20-1
cdr3_aa: CSARGRAYSNQPQHF

v_call: TRBV4-1
cdr3_aa: CASSQVGGRVYNEQFF

v_call: TRBV28
cdr3_aa: CASSPWTSGSDTQYF

v_call: TRBV6-1
cdr3_aa: CASSFDRRATNEKLFF

v_call: TRBV12-3/TRBV12-4
cdr3_aa: CASSPTEYNSPLHF

v_call: TRBV20-1
cdr3_aa: CSARDSMGASYNEQFF

v_call: TRBV5-1
cdr3_aa: CASSLHPKNIQYF

v_call: TRBV28
cdr3_aa: CARPSGRLLEIETQYF

v_call: TRBV5-6
cdr3_aa: CASSLKQTSGSYNEQFF

v_call: TRBV7-6
cdr3_aa: CASSASGSGEKLFF

v_call: TRBV28
cdr3_aa: CASAQLDRDGEQYF

v_call: TRBV28
cdr3_aa: CASSKLSLGQLSMNTEAFF

v_call: TRBV3-1
cdr3_aa: CASSHLGGGGRDEQFF

v_call: TRBV18
cdr3_aa: CASSPGGGTGTEAFF

v_call: TRBV28
cdr3_aa: CASSLQGGEAFF

v_call: TRBV7-9
cdr3_aa: CASSYFGGETQYF

v_call: TRBV29-1
cdr3_aa: CSAGGLAFEQYF

v_call: TRBV27
cdr3_aa: CASRPFGQAANYGYTF

v_call: TRBV19
cdr3_aa: CASSMGQGLNQPQHF

v_call: TRBV28
cdr3_aa: CASSHGTSGTDTQYF

v_call: TRBV20-1
cdr3_aa: CSASYGSGRAFVNEQSF

v_call: TRBV27
cdr3_aa: CASRSGTVFPHTEAFF

v_call: TRBV30
cdr3_aa: CAWSPPFRTGELFF

v_call: TRBV4-1
cdr3_aa: CASSPGPPDRYTEAFF

v_call: TRBV5-1
cdr3_aa: CASSLGQTYGYTF

v_call: TRBV6-2/TRBV6-3
cdr3_aa: CASSYLSGEESDEQFF

v_call: TRBV30
cdr3_aa: CAGNSGTGGYTF

v_call: TRBV30
cdr3_aa: CALEIRTVSYEQYF

v_call: TRBV7-6
cdr3_aa: CASSLGLAGRGRNEQFF

v_call: TRBV28
cdr3_aa: CASSSGASGFHEQYF

v_call: TRBV20-1
cdr3_aa: CSATYRGGKTQYF

v_call: TRBV6-1
cdr3_aa: CASSVSHEQFF

v_call: TRBV20-1
cdr3_aa: CSATRQGGTEAFF

v_call: TRBV28
cdr3_aa: CASSLRGQGLEQYF

v_call: TRBV28
cdr3_aa: CASSSREWGRRNSPLHF

v_call: TRBV30
cdr3_aa: CAWSEGVLVGSNQPQHF